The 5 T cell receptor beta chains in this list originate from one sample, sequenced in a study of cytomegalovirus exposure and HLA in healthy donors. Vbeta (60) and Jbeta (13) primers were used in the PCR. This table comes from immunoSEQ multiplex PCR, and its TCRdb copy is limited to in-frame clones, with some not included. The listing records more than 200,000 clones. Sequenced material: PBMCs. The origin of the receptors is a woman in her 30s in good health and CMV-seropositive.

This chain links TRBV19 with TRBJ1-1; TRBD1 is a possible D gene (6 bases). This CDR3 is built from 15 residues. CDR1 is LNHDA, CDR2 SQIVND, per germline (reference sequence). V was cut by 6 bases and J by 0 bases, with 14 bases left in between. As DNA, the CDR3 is TGTGCCAGTAGGGGGCCTACAGGGCTGAACACTGAAGCTTTCTTT. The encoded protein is CASRGPTGLNTEAFF.

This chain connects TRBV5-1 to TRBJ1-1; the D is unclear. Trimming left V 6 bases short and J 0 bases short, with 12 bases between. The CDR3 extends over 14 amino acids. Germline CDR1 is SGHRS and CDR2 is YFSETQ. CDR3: CASKIQVMNTEAFF. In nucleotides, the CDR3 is TGCGCCAGCAAGATCCAGGTTATGAACACTGAAGCTTTCTTT.

The CDR3 sequence: CASSRQGEDTQYF. The CDR3 DNA reads as TGCGCCAGCAGCCGACAGGGAGAAGATACGCAGTATTTT. This chain links TRBV5-1 with TRBJ2-3; 7 nucleotides match TRBD1. The CDR3 is 13 amino acids. Losses at the gene ends were 4 bases for V and 5 bases for J; bases not matched to a gene: 4. Germline V gene sequence: CDR1 SGHRS, CDR2 YFSETQ.

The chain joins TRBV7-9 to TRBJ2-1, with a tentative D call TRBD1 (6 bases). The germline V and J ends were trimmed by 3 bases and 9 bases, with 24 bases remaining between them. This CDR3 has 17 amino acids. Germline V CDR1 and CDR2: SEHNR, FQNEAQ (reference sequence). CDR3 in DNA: TGTGCCAGCAGCTTTATGCCTCGAGGGGGATTAGGACTTGAGCAGTTCTTC. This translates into CASSFMPRGGLGLEQFF. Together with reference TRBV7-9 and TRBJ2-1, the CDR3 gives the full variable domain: DTGVSQNPRHKITKRGQNVTFRCDPISEHNRLYWYRQTLGQGPEFLTYFQNEAQLEKSRLLSDRFSAERPKGSFSTLEIQRTEQGDSAMYLCASSFMPRGGLGLEQFFGPGTRLTVL.

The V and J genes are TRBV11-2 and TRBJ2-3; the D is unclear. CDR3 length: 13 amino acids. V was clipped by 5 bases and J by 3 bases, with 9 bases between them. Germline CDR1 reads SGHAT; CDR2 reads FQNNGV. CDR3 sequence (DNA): TGTGCCAGCAGCCGAGCTGGTACAGATACGCAGTATTTT. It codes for CASSRAGTDTQYF.